The source of this TCR beta chain is a study of shared clonotypes between healthy human individuals. General study findings and limits: Naive subsets typically showed greater estimated richness than memory subsets. Since donors were few, the genetic and exposure-history diversity represented was limited. The four-donor shared clonotypes exceeded non-shared clonotypes in generation probability, with non-shared ones scoring lower.

V shed 4 bases, J shed 3 bases, and the junction held 7 bases outside the gene matches. The CDR3 is 16 residues long. Germline lookup yields CDR1 LNHDA and CDR2 SQIVND (reference sequence). A word on this clone: Antigen: not known.

Only in-frame clones appear in the TCRdb table, and some are missing; sequencing was by immunoSEQ multiplex PCR. The sample consists of approximately 1.5 million clones, approximately 98.5% of them appearing once. This clonotype originated in a man younger than 40 in good health. The specimen sequenced was naive CD4+ T cells sorted from blood. Indicated subset: CD45RA+ positively selected. The rearrangement joins TRBV19 to TRBJ1-4; 8 bases are shared with TRBD1. The CDR3 bases are TGTGCCAGTAGTAACTTCGCAGGGGGCTCTAATGAAAAACTGTTTTTT. Translated, it gives CASSNFAGGSNEKLFF.